One sample yielded the 11 T cell receptor beta chains listed below, sequenced in a study of PD-1 blockade in classical Hodgkin lymphoma. TCRdb keeps only in-frame clones here, not all; method: immunoSEQ multiplex PCR. The profile shows 10,000 to 15,000 clones, 75% to 90% of them singletons. Brentuximab vedotin exposure varied, and every patient relapsed after autologous stem cell transplantation. Sequences were derived from peripheral blood mononuclear cells (PBMCs), sampled at baseline. The receptors derive from a human donor with classical Hodgkin lymphoma.

The V and J genes are TRBV28 and TRBJ1-1; the D gene is possibly TRBD1 (6 bases). Deletions cut 2 bases from V and 4 bases from J, with 14 bases between. This CDR3 spans 15 amino acids. Germline V CDR1 and CDR2: MDHEN, SYDVKM. The DNA of the CDR3 is TGTGCCAGCAGTTTACCTACAGGGATGGCCACTGAAGCTTTCTTT. It translates to CASSLPTGMATEAFF.

V usage is TRBV6-4 and J usage is TRBJ2-1; D remains unclear. The V end was cut by 0 bases, the J end by 4 bases, with 7 bases between. This CDR3 contains 14 residues. Per the germline V gene, CDR1 is MRHNA and CDR2 is SNTAGT. The CDR3 bases are TGTGCCAGCAGTGACTCACTGGATTACAATGAGCAGTTCTTC. Translating it yields CASSDSLDYNEQFF.

The genes are TRBV9 and TRBJ1-1, with unresolved D. Germline values: CDR1 SGDLS, CDR2 YYNGEE. The CDR3 is made up of 13 amino acids. V was clipped by 0 bases and J by 3 bases, with 6 bases between them. The CDR3 loop reads CASSVALYTEAFF. The CDR3 bases are TGTGCCAGCAGCGTAGCCCTATACACTGAAGCTTTCTTT.

This chain connects TRBV9 to TRBJ2-1; possible D gene TRBD2, 6 bases. CDR3 size: 14 residues. The germline V gene encodes CDR1 SGDLS and CDR2 YYNGEE. V was trimmed by 2 bases and J by 7 bases, leaving 13 bases between them. CDR3 DNA sequence: TGTGCCAGCAGCGTGTCGGGAGTAGTGAATGAGCAGTTCTTC. It specifies CASSVSGVVNEQFF. The full variable domain, completed using reference TRBV9 and TRBJ2-1, is DSGVTQTPKHLITATGQRVTLRCSPRSGDLSVYWYQQSLDQGLQFLIQYYNGEERAKGNILERFSAQQFPDLHSELNLSSLELGDSALYFCASSVSGVVNEQFFGPGTRLTVL.

V usage is TRBV6-1 and J usage is TRBJ2-7; maybe TRBD2 (6 bases). V lost 6 bases to trimming and J lost 6 bases, with 12 bases between them. CDR3 length equals 12 residues. Per germline, CDR1 MNHNS and CDR2 SASEGT. The CDR3 sequence: CASRGDSLEQYF. As DNA, the CDR3 is TGTGCCAGCAGGGGGGACTCCCTCGAGCAGTACTTC.

The chain joins TRBV11-3 to TRBJ2-3, with TRBD2 identical over 8 bases. V was pared by 3 bases and J by 2 bases, with 4 bases of the junction left unmatched. The CDR3 runs 15 residues. Germline CDR1 is SGHNT and CDR2 is YENEEA. CDR3 bases: TGTGCCAGCAGCTTTGCCGGGAGGGACACAGATACGCAGTATTTT. Translation: CASSFAGRDTDTQYF.

This sequence joins TRBV6-1 and TRBJ2-7; D is ambiguous. This CDR3 is built from 15 residues. Germline V gene lookup returns CDR1 MNHNS and CDR2 SASEGT. V lost 4 bases, J lost 3 bases, and 16 bases lay in between. The CDR3 bases are TGTGCCAGCAGTGTCGTAATGGAGACCTTCTACGAGCAGTACTTC. Translating gives CASSVVMETFYEQYF.

V usage is TRBV27 and J usage is TRBJ2-2; D is uncertain. V shed 2 bases and J shed 3 bases, with 10 bases lying between them. This CDR3 spans 15 amino acids. CDR1 is MNHEY and CDR2 is SMNVEV in the germline V gene (reference sequence). The CDR3 coding sequence is TGTGCCAGCAGTTTAGCACAGACTTACACCGGGGAGCTGTTTTTT. The encoded protein is CASSLAQTYTGELFF.

The chain links TRBV5-1 to TRBJ1-1; D perhaps matches TRBD1 (5 bases). This CDR3 spans 13 amino acids. Germline V CDR1 and CDR2: SGHRS, YFSETQ. Trimming took off 4 bases at V and 1 base at J, with 8 bases between the two ends. DNA for the CDR3: TGCGCCAGCAGCGGCGGACAGAACACTGAAGCTTTCTTT. It translates to CASSGGQNTEAFF.

The chain has TRBV11-2 and TRBJ1-2; D might be TRBD1 (5 bases). The germline CDR1 and CDR2 sequences are SGHAT and FQNNGV. The V end lost 0 bases, the J end lost 4 bases, and 15 bases lay between the germline ends. This CDR3 comprises 16 residues. As DNA, the CDR3 is TGTGCCAGCAGCTTAGAAGGGGTAGGACGAGCCTATGGCTACACCTTC. Protein sequence: CASSLEGVGRAYGYTF.

The chain carries TRBV5-1 and TRBJ1-1; unclear D gene. The germline CDR1 and CDR2 sequences are SGHRS and YFSETQ. V was pared by 0 bases and J by 3 bases, with 6 bases between. This CDR3 contains 13 residues. CDR3 nucleotide sequence: TGCGCCAGCAGCTTGGTTCCGGACACTGAAGCTTTCTTT. Translation gives CASSLVPDTEAFF.